These T cell receptor beta chains were read from a single sample in a study of post-analysis software for immune sequencing data. MiXCR, applied by TCRdb to the PCR reads, yields one record per CDR3 protein. The sample has 750,000 to 950,000 distinct CDR3 sequences; about 43% are singletons. The sequencing sample was made of blood. The receptors were sampled from a girl between 10 and 17 years old with multiple sclerosis. Both conserved end residues are part of each CDR3. D genes are given only for firm matches. Rows give clone size only sometimes, using once, few, many, or a class for an expanded clone.

NA	TRBV9	few	TRBJ2-7	TGTGCCAGCAGCGAGGGGGGGGATCGGACCTACGAGCAGTACTTC	CASSEGGDRTYEQYF
NA	TRBV29-1	once	TRBJ2-1	TGCAGCGTTGAGTGGCTAGTAACTAAGAATGAGCAGTTCTTC	CSVEWLVTKNEQFF
NA	TRBV6-2/TRBV6-3	NA	TRBJ2-7	TGTGCCACCTACAGGGATTACGAGCAGTACTTC	CATYRDYEQYF
NA	TRBV7-2	NA	TRBJ2-3	TGTGCCAGCAGCTCGAAGGGCGATACGCAGTATTTT	CASSSKGDTQYF
NA	TRBV6-1	NA	TRBJ2-5	TGTGCCAGCAGTGAAGGGGGGGTAGTCCAAGAGACCCAGTACTTC	CASSEGGVVQETQYF
TRBD1	TRBV29-1	NA	TRBJ2-7	TGCAGCGCTTGCAGGGGGACCAGCTCCTACGAGCAGTACTTC	CSACRGTSSYEQYF
TRBD1	TRBV6-5	few	TRBJ1-4	TGTGCCAGCAGTCGAACAGGGGGAAGTAATGAAAAACTGTTTTTT	CASSRTGGSNEKLFF
TRBD2	TRBV20-1	NA	TRBJ2-3	TGCAGTGCGCTAGGGACTAGCGGGACAGATACGCAGTATTTT	CSALGTSGTDTQYF
NA	TRBV9	NA	TRBJ1-2	TGTGCCAGCAGCGTTCCAGGCGTGTATGGCTACACCTTC	CASSVPGVYGYTF
TRBD2	TRBV24-1	NA	TRBJ2-1	TGTGCCACCAGTGATTTGAGCGGGAGCTCCTACAATGAGCAGTTCTTC	CATSDLSGSSYNEQFF
TRBD2	TRBV6-5	few	TRBJ2-3	TGTGCCAGCAGTTACTCGGGAGCGGGAGTCCCAGATACGCAGTATTTT	CASSYSGAGVPDTQYF
TRBD1	TRBV29-1	NA	TRBJ2-5	TGCAGCGTTGAAAAAGACTCGACAGGGGGCGTTTGGGAAGAGACCCAGTACTTC	CSVEKDSTGGVWEETQYF
NA	TRBV29-1	NA	TRBJ1-1	TGCAGCGTTGAAGACGCGGGGGCGAAAGCTTTCTTT	CSVEDAGAKAFF
NA	TRBV12-3/TRBV12-4	NA	TRBJ1-1	TGTGCCAGCAGTTTCTCGCCAGGGAACACTGAAGCTTTCTTT	CASSFSPGNTEAFF
TRBD1	TRBV12-3/TRBV12-4	NA	TRBJ1-1	TGTGCCAGCAGTTTAAGGTCGGGCAGGGGGAAAGCTTTCTTT	CASSLRSGRGKAFF
NA	TRBV20-1	NA	TRBJ1-1	TGCGGTGCCCGGGTTAACTTGAACACTGAAGCTTTCTTT	CGARVNLNTEAFF
NA	TRBV4-1	NA	TRBJ2-7	TGCGCCAGCAGCCCAGCAAGGGGGAGCTCCTACGAGCAGTACTTC	CASSPARGSSYEQYF
TRBD2	TRBV7-6	few	TRBJ2-1	TGTGCCAGCAGCCCCACATTGCGGGAGGGATACAATGAGCAGTTCTTC	CASSPTLREGYNEQFF
NA	TRBV5-1	NA	TRBJ1-1	TGCGCCAGCAGCTTGGTATCGGGAATGAACACTGAAGCTTTCTTT	CASSLVSGMNTEAFF
TRBD2	TRBV19	NA	TRBJ2-7	TGTGCCAGTAGTATTAGCGGGACTAGGATTTACGAGCAGTACTTC	CASSISGTRIYEQYF
TRBD2	TRBV15	NA	TRBJ2-7	TGTGCCACCGGGACTAGCGGGATCGAGCAGTACTTC	CATGTSGIEQYF
NA	TRBV4-3	NA	TRBJ2-1	TGCGCCAGCAGCCAAAGTTACCGATCTGAGCAGTTCTTC	CASSQSYRSEQFF